This T cell receptor (beta chain) was retrieved from a study of control samples from healthy donors and cancer patients. Germline loops: CDR1 KGHSH, CDR2 LQKENI. The V and J ends lost 3 bases and 0 bases, in that order; junction bases with no gene match: 4. This CDR3 spans 15 amino acids. The assay was immunoSEQ multiplex PCR, and TCRdb's table has in-frame clones only and misses some. This table holds some 120,000 clones, around 92% found once. The chain employs TRBV18 and TRBJ1-1, with TRBD1 identical over 7 bases. The receptor's source is an elderly man with head and neck cancer. Sequencing input: PBMCs. The CDR3 loop reads CASSPHRGMNTEAFF. The CDR3 coding sequence is TGTGCCAGCTCACCGCACAGGGGAATGAACACTGAAGCTTTCTTT.